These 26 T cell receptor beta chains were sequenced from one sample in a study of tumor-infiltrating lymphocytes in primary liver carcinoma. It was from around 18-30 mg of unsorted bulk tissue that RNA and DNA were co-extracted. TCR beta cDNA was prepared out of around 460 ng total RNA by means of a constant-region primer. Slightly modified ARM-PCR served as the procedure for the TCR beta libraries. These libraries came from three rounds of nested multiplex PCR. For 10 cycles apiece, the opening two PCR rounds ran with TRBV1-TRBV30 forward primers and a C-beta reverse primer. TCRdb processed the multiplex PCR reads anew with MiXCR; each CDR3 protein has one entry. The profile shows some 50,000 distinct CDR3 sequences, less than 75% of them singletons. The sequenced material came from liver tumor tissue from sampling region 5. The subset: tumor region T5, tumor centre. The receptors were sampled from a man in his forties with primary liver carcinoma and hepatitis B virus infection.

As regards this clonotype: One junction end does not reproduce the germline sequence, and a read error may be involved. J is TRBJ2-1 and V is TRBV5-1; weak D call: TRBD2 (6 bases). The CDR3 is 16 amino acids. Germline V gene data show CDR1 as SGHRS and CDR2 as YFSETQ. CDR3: CASSLIAEGPANEQFF. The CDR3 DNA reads TGCGCTAGCAGCCTGATAGCGGAAGGGCCGGCCAATGAGCAGTTCTTC.

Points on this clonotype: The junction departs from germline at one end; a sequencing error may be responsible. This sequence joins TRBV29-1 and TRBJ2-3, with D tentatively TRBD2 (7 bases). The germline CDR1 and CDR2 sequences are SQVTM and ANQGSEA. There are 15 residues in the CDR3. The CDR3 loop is CSVELVGGWTDMQYF. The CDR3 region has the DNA TGCAGCGTTGAACTAGTGGGAGGGTGGACAGATATGCAGTATTTT.

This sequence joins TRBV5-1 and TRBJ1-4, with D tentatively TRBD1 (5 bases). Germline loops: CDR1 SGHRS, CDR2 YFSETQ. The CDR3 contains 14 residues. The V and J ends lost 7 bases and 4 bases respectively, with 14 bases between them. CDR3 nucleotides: TGCGCCAGCGCCTCCTGGACAAATAATGAAAAACTGTTTTTT. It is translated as CASASWTNNEKLFF.

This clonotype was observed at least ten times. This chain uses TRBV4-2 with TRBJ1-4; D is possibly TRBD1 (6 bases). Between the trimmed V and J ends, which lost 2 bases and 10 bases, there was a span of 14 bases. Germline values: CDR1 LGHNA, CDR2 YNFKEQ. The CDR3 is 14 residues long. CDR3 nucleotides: TGTGCCAGCAGCCAAAGGTCGAGGGGGTCAAAACTGTTTTTT. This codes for CASSQRSRGSKLFF.

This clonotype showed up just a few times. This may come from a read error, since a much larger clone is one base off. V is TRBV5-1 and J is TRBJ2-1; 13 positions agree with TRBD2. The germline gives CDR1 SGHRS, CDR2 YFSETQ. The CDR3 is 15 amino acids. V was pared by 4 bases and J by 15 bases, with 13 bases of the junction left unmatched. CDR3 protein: CASSLDPGLAGVGFF. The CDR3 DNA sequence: TGCGCCAGCAGCCTCGACCCAGGACTAGCGGGAGTTGGGTTCTTC.

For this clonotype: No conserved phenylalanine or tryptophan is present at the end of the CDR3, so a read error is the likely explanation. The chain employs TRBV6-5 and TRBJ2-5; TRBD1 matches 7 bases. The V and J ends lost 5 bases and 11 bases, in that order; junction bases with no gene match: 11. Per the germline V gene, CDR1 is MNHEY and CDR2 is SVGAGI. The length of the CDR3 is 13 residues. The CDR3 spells CASSITPGQRQYL. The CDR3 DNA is TGTGCCAGCAGTATAACTCCGGGACAGCGTCAGTACTTA.

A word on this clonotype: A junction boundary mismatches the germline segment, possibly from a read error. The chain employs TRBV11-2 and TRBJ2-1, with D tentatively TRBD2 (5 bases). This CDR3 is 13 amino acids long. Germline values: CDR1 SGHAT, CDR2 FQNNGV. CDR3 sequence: CASSQTSSCEHFF. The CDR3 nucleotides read TGTGCCAGCAGTCAAACCTCTAGCTGTGAGCACTTCTTC.

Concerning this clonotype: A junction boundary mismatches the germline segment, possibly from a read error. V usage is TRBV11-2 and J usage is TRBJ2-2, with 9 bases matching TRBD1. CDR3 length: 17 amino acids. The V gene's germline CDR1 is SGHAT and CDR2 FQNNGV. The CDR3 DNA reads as TGTATCAGCAGCTTTGATCGGGACAGGGTCGGCACCTGGGAGCTGTTTTTT. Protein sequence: CISSFDRDRVGTWELFF.

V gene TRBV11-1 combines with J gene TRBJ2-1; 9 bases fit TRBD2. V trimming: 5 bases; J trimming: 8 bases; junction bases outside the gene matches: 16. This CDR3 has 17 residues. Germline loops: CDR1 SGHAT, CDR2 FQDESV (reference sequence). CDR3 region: CASSLGLAGKVDDEQFF. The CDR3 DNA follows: TGTGCCAGCAGCCTGGGACTAGCTGGAAAAGTCGACGATGAGCAGTTCTTC.

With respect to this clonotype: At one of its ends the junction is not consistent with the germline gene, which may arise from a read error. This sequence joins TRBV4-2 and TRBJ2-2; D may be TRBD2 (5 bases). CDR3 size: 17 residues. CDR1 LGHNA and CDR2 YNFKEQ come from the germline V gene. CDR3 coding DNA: TGTGCCAGCAGCCAAGACGAGGACGAGCAGTCAACCGGGGAGCTGCTTTTT. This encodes CASSQDEDEQSTGELLF.

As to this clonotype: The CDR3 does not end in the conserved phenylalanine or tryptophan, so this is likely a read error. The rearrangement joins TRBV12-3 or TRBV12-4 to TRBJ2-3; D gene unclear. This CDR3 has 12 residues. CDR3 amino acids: CASRPGTDTQYY. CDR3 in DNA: TGTGCGAGCAGACCCGGCACAGATACGCAGTATTAT.

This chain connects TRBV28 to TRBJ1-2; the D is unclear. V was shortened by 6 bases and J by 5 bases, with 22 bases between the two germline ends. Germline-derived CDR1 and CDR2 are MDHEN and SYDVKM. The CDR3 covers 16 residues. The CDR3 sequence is CASRINKSTTRYGYTF. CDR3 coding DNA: TGTGCCAGCAGGATCAACAAAAGTACGACTAGATATGGCTACACCTTC.

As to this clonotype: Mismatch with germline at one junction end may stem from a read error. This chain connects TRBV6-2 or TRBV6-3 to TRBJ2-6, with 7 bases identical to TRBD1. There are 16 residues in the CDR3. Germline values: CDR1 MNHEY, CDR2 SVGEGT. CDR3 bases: TGTGCCAGCAAAACCGGGACAGCCTCAGGGGCCAACATCCTGACTTTC. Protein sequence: CASKTGTASGANILTF.

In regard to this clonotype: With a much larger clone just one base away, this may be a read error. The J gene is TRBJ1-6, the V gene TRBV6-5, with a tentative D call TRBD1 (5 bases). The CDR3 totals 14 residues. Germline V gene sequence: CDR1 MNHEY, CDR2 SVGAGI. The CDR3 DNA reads TGTGCCAGCGGTTACCGGGACCGAAATTCACCCCTCCAATTT. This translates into CASGYRDRNSPLQF.

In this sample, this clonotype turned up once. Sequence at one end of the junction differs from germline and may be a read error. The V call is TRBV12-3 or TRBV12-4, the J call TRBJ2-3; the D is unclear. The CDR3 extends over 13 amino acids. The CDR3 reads CASSFPSTDAQYF. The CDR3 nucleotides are TGTGCCAGCAGTTTCCCGAGTACAGATGCGCAGTATTTT.

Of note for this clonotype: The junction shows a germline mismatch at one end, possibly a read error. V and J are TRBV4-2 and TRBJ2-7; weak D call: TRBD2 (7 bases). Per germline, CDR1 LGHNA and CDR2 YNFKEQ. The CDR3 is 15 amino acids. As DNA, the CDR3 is TGTGCCAGCAACCAACTCACTGGACGGGGGGCGCGGCAGTACTTC. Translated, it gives CASNQLTGRGARQYF.

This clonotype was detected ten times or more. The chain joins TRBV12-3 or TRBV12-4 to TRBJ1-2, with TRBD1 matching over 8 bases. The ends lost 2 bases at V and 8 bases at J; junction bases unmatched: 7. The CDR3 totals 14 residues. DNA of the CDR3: TGTGCCAGCAGTTTATTGCAGGGGGCGCACGGCTACACCTTC. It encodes CASSLLQGAHGYTF.

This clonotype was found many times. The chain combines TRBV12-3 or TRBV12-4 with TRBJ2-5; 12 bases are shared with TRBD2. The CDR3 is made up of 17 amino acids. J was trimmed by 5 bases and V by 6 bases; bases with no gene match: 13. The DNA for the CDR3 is TGTGCCAGCAGCTTTCGACTAGCGGGAGTACCGGGGGAGACCCAGTACTTC. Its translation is CASSFRLAGVPGETQYF.

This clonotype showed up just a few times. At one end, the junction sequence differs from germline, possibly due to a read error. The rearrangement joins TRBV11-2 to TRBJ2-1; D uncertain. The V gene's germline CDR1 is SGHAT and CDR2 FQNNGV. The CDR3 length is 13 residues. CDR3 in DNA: TGTGCCGGCAGTTTAAATGATACCTATGAGCAGTTCTTC. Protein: CAGSLNDTYEQFF. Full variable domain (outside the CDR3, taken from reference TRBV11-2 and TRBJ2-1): EAGVAQSPRYKIIEKRQSVAFWCNPISGHATLYWYQQILGQGPKLLIQFQNNGVVDDSQLPKDRFSAERLKGVDSTLKIQPAKLEDSAVYLCAGSLNDTYEQFFGPGTRLTVL.

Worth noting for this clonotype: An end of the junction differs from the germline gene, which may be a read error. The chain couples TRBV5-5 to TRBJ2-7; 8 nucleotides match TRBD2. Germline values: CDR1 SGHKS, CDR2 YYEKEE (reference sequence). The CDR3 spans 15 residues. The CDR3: CASGRGLGPSYVQYF. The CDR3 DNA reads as TGTGCCAGCGGCCGGGGACTAGGGCCATCCTACGTGCAGTACTTC. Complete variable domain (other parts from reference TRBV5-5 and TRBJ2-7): DAGVTQSPTHLIKTRGQQVTLRCSPISGHKSVSWYQQVLGQGPQFIFQYYEKEERGRGNFPDRFSARQFPNYSSELNVNALLLGDSALYLCASGRGLGPSYVQYFGPGTRLTVT.

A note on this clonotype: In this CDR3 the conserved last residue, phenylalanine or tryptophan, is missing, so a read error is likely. CDR3 protein: CASSLGSSGRAGTDTQYS. The CDR3 DNA sequence: TGTGCCAGCAGTCTAGGGTCTAGCGGGAGGGCCGGGACAGATACGCAGTATTCT. The chain combines TRBV7-9 with TRBJ2-3, with TRBD2 matching over 12 bases. The CDR3 has 18 residues. Germline CDR1 reads SEHNR; CDR2 reads FQNEAQ (reference sequence). V was pared by 6 bases and J by 3 bases, with 13 bases of the junction left unmatched.

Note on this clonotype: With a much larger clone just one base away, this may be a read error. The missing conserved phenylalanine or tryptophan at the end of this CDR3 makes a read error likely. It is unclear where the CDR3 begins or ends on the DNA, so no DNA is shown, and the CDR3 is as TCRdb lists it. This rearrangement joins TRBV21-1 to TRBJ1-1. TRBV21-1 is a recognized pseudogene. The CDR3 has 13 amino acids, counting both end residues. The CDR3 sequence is CASSIGEARGTFY.

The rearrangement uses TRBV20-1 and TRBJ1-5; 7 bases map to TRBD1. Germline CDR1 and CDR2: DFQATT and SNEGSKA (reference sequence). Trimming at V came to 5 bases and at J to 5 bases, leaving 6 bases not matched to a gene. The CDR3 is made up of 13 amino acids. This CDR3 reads CSALGQDDQPQHF. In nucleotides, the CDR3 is TGCAGTGCTTTAGGACAGGACGATCAGCCCCAGCATTTT.

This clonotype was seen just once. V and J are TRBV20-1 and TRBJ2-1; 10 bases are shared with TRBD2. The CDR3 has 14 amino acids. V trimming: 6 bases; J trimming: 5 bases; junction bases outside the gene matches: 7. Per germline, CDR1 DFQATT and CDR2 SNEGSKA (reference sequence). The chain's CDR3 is CSALSGGANNEQFF. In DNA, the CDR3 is TGCAGTGCCCTCAGCGGGGGGGCAAACAATGAGCAGTTCTTC.

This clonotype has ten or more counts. CDR3 coding DNA: TGCGCCAGCACTTTAGCGGACTCCTACAATGAGCAGTTCTTC. This sequence encodes CASTLADSYNEQFF. The V call is TRBV5-1, the J call TRBJ2-1, with TRBD2 as a possible D gene (6 bases). The CDR3 has 14 amino acids. Between the trimmed V and J ends, which lost 6 bases and 0 bases, there was a span of 10 bases. The germline V gene has CDR1 SGHRS and CDR2 YFSETQ.

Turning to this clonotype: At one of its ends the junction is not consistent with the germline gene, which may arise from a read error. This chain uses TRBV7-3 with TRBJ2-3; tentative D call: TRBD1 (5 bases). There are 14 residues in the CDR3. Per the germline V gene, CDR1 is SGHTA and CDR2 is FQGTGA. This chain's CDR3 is CASSLRTATDTHYF. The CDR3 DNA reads TGTGCCAGCAGCTTAAGAACGGCGACAGATACGCACTATTTT.